The 17 T cell receptor beta chains below come from one sample, sequenced in a study of cytomegalovirus exposure and HLA in healthy donors. 13 Jbeta primers and 60 Vbeta primers were used for the PCR. Generated by immunoSEQ multiplex PCR, the TCRdb table keeps only in-frame clones and is missing some. The table records over 110,000 clones, over 75% of them present only once. Sequencing input: PBMCs. These receptors all stem from a woman between 45 and 60 years old in good health and CMV-seropositive.

The chain recombines TRBV15 with TRBJ2-7; D is possibly TRBD2 (7 bases). Germline V gene sequence: CDR1 LNHNV, CDR2 YYDKDF (reference sequence). The CDR3 has 15 amino acids. V was trimmed by 1 base and J by 3 bases, leaving 13 bases between them. CDR3 loop: CATSRGGGPNYEQYF. DNA of the CDR3: TGTGCCACCAGCAGAGGGGGGGGGCCCAACTACGAGCAGTACTTC.

The chain links TRBV28 to TRBJ1-2; 8 bases are a match to TRBD1. The CDR3 is 15 residues long. The J segment lost 1 base and the V segment lost 2 bases, leaving 3 bases of the junction unmatched. From germline, CDR1 is MDHEN and CDR2 SYDVKM. CDR3 in DNA: TGTGCCAGCAGTTTAGGGACAGGCGTTAACTATGGCTACACCTTC. This codes for CASSLGTGVNYGYTF.

V usage is TRBV7-2 and J usage is TRBJ1-2; 9 bases are shared with TRBD1. Losses at the gene ends were 9 bases for V and 2 bases for J; bases not matched to a gene: 10. The CDR3 is 15 residues long. From germline, CDR1 is SGHTA and CDR2 FQGNSA. CDR3 loop: CASMTPGQGNYGYTF. The CDR3, as DNA: TGTGCCAGTATGACGCCGGGACAGGGAAACTATGGCTACACCTTC.

V is TRBV9 and J is TRBJ1-6; D unclear. The CDR3 is 14 amino acids. Germline CDR1 reads SGDLS; CDR2 reads YYNGEE. The germline V and J ends were trimmed by 2 bases and 7 bases, with 10 bases remaining between them. The CDR3, as DNA: TGTGCCAGCAGCGTCCACTCCAAAAATTCACCCCTCCACTTT. Its protein is CASSVHSKNSPLHF.

V and J are TRBV4-1 and TRBJ2-3; D may be TRBD1 (5 bases). V was pared by 0 bases and J by 6 bases, with 16 bases between. Germline CDR1 and CDR2: MGHRA and YSYEKL. The CDR3 runs to 16 residues. CDR3 bases: TGCGCCAGCAGCCAAGATGGTTACCAGGGCGGCGATACGCAGTATTTT. Translation gives CASSQDGYQGGDTQYF.

The chain carries TRBV11-1 and TRBJ1-1; no reliable D call. Trimming took off 1 base at V and 1 base at J, with 10 bases between the two ends. Germline loops: CDR1 SGHAT, CDR2 FQDESV (reference sequence). CDR3 size: 15 residues. The CDR3 region has the DNA TGTGCCAGCAGCTTAGATGGCAGGCAGAACACTGAAGCTTTCTTT. Protein sequence: CASSLDGRQNTEAFF.

The J gene is TRBJ1-1, the V gene TRBV6-5, with a tentative D call TRBD1 (6 bases). The CDR3 has 13 residues. Trimming stripped 5 bases from V and 1 base from J, with 8 bases between. From germline, CDR1 is MNHEY and CDR2 SVGAGI. CDR3: CASSRTENTEAFF. CDR3 nucleotides: TGTGCCAGCAGTAGGACAGAGAACACTGAAGCTTTCTTT.

V is TRBV6-1 and J is TRBJ1-5; D is perhaps TRBD1 (5 bases). This CDR3 has 16 residues. Germline V gene lookup returns CDR1 MNHNS and CDR2 SASEGT. Deletions cut 4 bases from V and 0 bases from J, with 13 bases between. The CDR3 DNA sequence: TGTGCCAGCAGTGCCTCCTCAGGGAATAGCAATCAGCCCCAGCATTTT. Translated, it gives CASSASSGNSNQPQHF.

The V and J genes are TRBV30 and TRBJ1-6; D unclear. The CDR3 spans 16 residues. Germline CDR1 and CDR2: GTSNPN and SVGIG (reference sequence). V was cut by 3 bases and J by 2 bases, with 14 bases left in between. The CDR3 bases are TGTGCCTGGAGCGCACGTCTAACCCCCTATAATTCACCCCTCCACTTT. Amino acids: CAWSARLTPYNSPLHF.

This clone was detected a few times. The chain links TRBV30 to TRBJ1-3; maybe TRBD1 (6 bases). Trimming removed 4 bases from V and 4 bases from J, with 11 bases in between. Germline values: CDR1 GTSNPN, CDR2 SVGIG (reference sequence). The CDR3 spans 13 residues. The CDR3 is CAWTTGPGNTIYF. The DNA of the CDR3 is TGTGCCTGGACTACAGGGCCCGGAAACACCATATATTTT.

The rearrangement links TRBV7-9 to TRBJ1-2; D might be TRBD1 (5 bases). The CDR3 is 19 amino acids. Per the germline V gene, CDR1 is SEHNR and CDR2 is FQNEAQ (reference sequence). The germline V and J ends were trimmed by 4 bases and 0 bases, with 24 bases remaining between them. DNA for the CDR3: TGTGCCAGCAGCTCCTCATTCATTGGGGGGAGGGCAACTAACTATGGCTACACCTTC. It translates to CASSSSFIGGRATNYGYTF.

The genes are TRBV5-1 and TRBJ2-1; a possible D gene is TRBD1 (5 bases). With 2 bases removed from V and 4 bases from J, the gap between germline ends came to 19 bases. Germline CDR1 and CDR2: SGHRS and YFSETQ. This CDR3 contains 17 residues. For the CDR3, the DNA is TGCGCCAGCAGCTTAGGGGCTTCGGGTTCTTTTTACAATGAGCAGTTCTTC. It is translated as CASSLGASGSFYNEQFF. Using reference TRBV5-1 and TRBJ2-1 for the parts outside the CDR3, the full variable domain is KAGVTQTPRYLIKTRGQQVTLSCSPISGHRSVSWYQQTPGQGLQFLFEYFSETQRNKGNFPGRFSGRQFSNSRSEMNVSTLELGDSALYLCASSLGASGSFYNEQFFGPGTRLTVL.

The rearrangement uses TRBV5-1 and TRBJ1-6; TRBD1 matches 7 bases. Germline V gene data show CDR1 as SGHRS and CDR2 as YFSETQ. There are 17 residues in the CDR3. Unmatched junction bases numbered 11, after V lost 4 bases and J lost 4 bases. CDR3 bases: TGCGCCAGCAGCCCCGGGGGACAGCTACTTTATAATTCACCCCTCCACTTT. Amino acids: CASSPGGQLLYNSPLHF.

This clone has a handful of counts. The gene calls are TRBV5-1 and TRBJ2-1; TRBD2 matches 12 bases. Germline V gives CDR1 SGHRS, CDR2 YFSETQ. The CDR3 runs to 18 residues. Germline trimming cut 4 bases from V and 7 bases from J; bases unmatched to any gene: 15. This CDR3 is CASSGAAGLAGGRNEQFF. In DNA form, the CDR3 reads TGCGCCAGCAGCGGAGCTGCGGGACTAGCGGGCGGTCGGAATGAGCAGTTCTTC.

The rearrangement joins TRBV2 to TRBJ2-3; weak D call: TRBD2 (6 bases). V was trimmed by 2 bases and J by 0 bases, leaving 15 bases between them. The CDR3 consists of 17 residues. The germline gives CDR1 SNHLY, CDR2 FYNNEI. This CDR3 reads CASSERRGRLSTDTQYF. The CDR3 coding sequence is TGTGCCAGCAGTGAACGGCGGGGCCGGTTAAGCACAGATACGCAGTATTTT.

On this clone: A junction end diverges from the germline sequence, so it may reflect a read error. The chain employs TRBV4-2 and TRBJ2-4, with D possibly being TRBD2 (5 bases). This CDR3 has 16 amino acids. Germline CDR1 is LGHNA and CDR2 is YNFKEQ. Here the CDR3 DNA reads TGTGCCAGCAGCCAAGAGTTAAGGCCTAGCCAAAACAGTCAGTACTTC. Amino acids: CASSQELRPSQNSQYF.

This clone appeared once. CDR3 protein: CASSTTSGGPYNEQFF. For the CDR3, the DNA is TGTGCCAGCAGCACAACTAGCGGGGGGCCCTACAATGAGCAGTTCTTC. The chain employs TRBV7-2 and TRBJ2-1; 12 bases agree with TRBD2. Germline CDR1 SGHTA, CDR2 FQGNSA. The V segment lost 5 bases and the J segment 2 bases; nucleotides outside the gene matches: 4. CDR3 size: 16 residues.